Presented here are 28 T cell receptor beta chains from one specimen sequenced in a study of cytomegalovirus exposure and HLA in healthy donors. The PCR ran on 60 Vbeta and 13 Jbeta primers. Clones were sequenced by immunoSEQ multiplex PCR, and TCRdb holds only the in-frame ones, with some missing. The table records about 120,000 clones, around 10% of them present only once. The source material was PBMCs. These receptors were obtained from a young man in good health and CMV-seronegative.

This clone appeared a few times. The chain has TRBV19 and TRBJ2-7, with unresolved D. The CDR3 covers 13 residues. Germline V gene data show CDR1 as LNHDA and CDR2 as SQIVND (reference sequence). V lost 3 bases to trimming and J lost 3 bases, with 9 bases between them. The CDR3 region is CASSMAVYYEQYF. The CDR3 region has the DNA TGTGCCAGTAGTATGGCGGTATACTACGAGCAGTACTTC.

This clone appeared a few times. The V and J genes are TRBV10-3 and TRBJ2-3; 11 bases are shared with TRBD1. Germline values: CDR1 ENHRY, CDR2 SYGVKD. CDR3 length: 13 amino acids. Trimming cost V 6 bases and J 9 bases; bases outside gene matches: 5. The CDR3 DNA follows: TGTGCCATCAGCGAAAGGACAGGGGGCACGCAGTATTTT. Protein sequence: CAISERTGGTQYF.

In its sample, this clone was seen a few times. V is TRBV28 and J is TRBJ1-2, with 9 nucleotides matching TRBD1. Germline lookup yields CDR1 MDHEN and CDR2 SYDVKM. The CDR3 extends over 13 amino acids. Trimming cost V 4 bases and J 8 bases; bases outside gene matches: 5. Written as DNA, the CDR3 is TGTGCCAGCAGTTGGACAGGGGTGGAAGGCTACACCTTC. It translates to CASSWTGVEGYTF.

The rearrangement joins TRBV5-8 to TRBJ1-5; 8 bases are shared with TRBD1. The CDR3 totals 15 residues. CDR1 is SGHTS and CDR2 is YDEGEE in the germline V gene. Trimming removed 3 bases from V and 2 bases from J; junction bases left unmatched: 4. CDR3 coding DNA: TGTGCCAGCAGCTCCGGACAGGGACGCAATCAGCCCCAGCATTTT. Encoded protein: CASSSGQGRNQPQHF.

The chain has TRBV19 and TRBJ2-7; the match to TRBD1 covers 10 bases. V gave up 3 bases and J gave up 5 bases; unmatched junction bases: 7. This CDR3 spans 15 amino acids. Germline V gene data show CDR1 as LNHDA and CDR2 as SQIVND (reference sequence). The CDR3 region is CASSIGDRGTDEQYF. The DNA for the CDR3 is TGTGCCAGTAGTATTGGGGACAGGGGCACCGACGAGCAGTACTTC.

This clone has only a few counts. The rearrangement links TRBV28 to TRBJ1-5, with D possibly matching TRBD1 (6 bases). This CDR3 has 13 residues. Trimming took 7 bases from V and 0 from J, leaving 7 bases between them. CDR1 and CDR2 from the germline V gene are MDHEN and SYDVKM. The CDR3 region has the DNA TGTGCCAGCAAGACAGGTAGCAATCAGCCCCAGCATTTT. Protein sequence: CASKTGSNQPQHF. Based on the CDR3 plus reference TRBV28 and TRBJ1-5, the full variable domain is DVKVTQSSRYLVKRTGEKVFLECVQDMDHENMFWYRQDPGLGLRLIYFSYDVKMKEKGDIPEGYSVSREKKERFSLILESASTNQTSMYLCASKTGSNQPQHFGDGTRLSIL.

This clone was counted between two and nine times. Here the CDR3 DNA reads TGTGCCAGTAGCGTGAATGGACAGCGTCCCTACAATGAGCAGTTCTTC. Residues: CASSVNGQRPYNEQFF. This chain connects TRBV19 to TRBJ2-1; TRBD1 is a possible D gene (6 bases). From germline, CDR1 is LNHDA and CDR2 SQIVND (reference sequence). The length of the CDR3 is 16 residues. V was cut by 6 bases and J by 2 bases, with 17 bases left in between.

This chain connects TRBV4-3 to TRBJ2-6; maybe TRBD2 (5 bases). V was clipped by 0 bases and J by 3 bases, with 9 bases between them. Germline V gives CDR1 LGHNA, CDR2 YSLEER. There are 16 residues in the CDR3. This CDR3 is CASSQDAGNGANVLTF. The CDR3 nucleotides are TGCGCCAGCAGCCAAGATGCGGGTAATGGGGCCAACGTCCTGACTTTC.

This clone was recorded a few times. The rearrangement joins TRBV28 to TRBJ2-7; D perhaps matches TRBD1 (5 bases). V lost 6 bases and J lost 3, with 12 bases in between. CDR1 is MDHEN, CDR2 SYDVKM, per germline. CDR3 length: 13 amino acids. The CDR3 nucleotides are TGTGCCAGCAGAATCGGACATCTCTACGAGCAGTACTTC. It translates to CASRIGHLYEQYF. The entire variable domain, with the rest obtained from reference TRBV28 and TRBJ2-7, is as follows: DVKVTQSSRYLVKRTGEKVFLECVQDMDHENMFWYRQDPGLGLRLIYFSYDVKMKEKGDIPEGYSVSREKKERFSLILESASTNQTSMYLCASRIGHLYEQYFGPGTRLTVT.

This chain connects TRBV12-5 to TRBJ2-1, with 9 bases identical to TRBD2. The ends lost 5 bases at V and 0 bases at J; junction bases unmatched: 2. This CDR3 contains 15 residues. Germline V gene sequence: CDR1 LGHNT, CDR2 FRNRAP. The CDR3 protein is CASGLAGSSYNEQFF. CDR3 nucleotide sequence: TGTGCTAGTGGTCTAGCGGGGAGCTCCTACAATGAGCAGTTCTTC.

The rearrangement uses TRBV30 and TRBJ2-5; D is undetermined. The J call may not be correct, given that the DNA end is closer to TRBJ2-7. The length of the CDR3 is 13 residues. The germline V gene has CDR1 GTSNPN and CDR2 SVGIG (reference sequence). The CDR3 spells CAWGRFGPVEQYF. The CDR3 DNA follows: TGTGCCTGGGGGCGTTTTGGGCCCGTCGAGCAGTACTTC.

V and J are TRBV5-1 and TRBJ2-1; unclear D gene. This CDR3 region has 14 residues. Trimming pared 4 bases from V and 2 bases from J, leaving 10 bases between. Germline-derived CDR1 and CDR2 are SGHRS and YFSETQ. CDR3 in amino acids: CASSSSSPYNEQFF. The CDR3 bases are TGCGCCAGCAGCAGCTCCTCCCCCTACAATGAGCAGTTCTTC.

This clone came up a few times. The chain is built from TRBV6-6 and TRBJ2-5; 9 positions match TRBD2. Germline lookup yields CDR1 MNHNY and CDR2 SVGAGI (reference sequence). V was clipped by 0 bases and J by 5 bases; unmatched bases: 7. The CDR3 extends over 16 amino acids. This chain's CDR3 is CASSYSSGGMRETQYF. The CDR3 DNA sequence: TGTGCCAGCAGTTACTCGAGCGGGGGGATGCGGGAGACCCAGTACTTC.

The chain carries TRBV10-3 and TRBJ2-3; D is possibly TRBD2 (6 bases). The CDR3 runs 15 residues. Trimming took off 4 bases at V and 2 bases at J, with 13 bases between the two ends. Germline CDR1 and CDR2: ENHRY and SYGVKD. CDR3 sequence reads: CAISVGGVLTDTQYF. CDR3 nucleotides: TGTGCCATCAGTGTCGGCGGGGTCCTCACAGATACGCAGTATTTT.

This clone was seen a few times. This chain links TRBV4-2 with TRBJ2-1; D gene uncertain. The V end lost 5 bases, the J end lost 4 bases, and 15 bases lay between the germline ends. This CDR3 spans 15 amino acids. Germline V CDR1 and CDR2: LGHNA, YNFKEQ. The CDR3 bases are TGTGCCAGCAGCAAAGGAGATCTTACGTACAATGAGCAGTTCTTC. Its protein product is CASSKGDLTYNEQFF.

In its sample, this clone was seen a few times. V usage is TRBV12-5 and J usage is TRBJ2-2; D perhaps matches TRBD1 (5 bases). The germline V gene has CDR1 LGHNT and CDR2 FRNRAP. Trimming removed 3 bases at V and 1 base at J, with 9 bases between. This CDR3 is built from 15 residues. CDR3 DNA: TGTGCTAGTGGTTTAGGGGATGGGAACACCGGGGAGCTGTTTTTT. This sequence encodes CASGLGDGNTGELFF.

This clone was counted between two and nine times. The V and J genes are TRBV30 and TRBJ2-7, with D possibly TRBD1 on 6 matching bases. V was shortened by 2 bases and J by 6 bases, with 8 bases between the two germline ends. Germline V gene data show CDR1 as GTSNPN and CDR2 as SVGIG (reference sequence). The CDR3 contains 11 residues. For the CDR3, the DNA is TGTGCCTGGAGTCCGACAGGCGAGCAGTACTTC. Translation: CAWSPTGEQYF. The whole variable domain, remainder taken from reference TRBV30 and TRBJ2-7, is SQTIHQWPATLVQPVGSPLSLECTVEGTSNPNLYWYRQAAGRGLQLLFYSVGIGQISSEVPQNLSASRPQDRQFILSSKKLLLSDSGFYLCAWSPTGEQYFGPGTRLTVT.

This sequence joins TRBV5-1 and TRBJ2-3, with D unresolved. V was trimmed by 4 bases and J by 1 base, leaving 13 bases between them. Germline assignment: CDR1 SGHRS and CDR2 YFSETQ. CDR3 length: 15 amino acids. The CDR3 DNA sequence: TGCGCCAGCAGCCCCGCGGTCAGTGGCACAGATACGCAGTATTTT. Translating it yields CASSPAVSGTDTQYF.

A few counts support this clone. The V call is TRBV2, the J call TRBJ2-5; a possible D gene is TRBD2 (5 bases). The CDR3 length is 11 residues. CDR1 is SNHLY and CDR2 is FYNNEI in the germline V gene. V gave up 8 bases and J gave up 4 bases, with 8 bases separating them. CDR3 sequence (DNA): TGTGCCAGCCTAGCACTAGAGACCCAGTACTTC. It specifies CASLALETQYF.

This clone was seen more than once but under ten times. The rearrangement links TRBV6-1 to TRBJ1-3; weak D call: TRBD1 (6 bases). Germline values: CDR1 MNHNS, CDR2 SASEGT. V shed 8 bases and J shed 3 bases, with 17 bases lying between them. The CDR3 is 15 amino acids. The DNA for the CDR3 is TGTGCCAGCTCCGAGAGGGGCAGGGGTGGAAACACCATATATTTT. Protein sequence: CASSERGRGGNTIYF.

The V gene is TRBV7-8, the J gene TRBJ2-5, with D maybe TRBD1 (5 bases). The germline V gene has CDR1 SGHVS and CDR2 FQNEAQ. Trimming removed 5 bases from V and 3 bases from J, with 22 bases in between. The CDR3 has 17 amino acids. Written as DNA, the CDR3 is TGTGCCAGCAGCGCCGCTCGACTGGTGAAAGGGGAAGAGACCCAGTACTTC. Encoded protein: CASSAARLVKGEETQYF.

CDR3 loop: CASSEIDSNQPQHF. In DNA form, the CDR3 reads TGTGCCAGCAGTGAGATAGATAGCAATCAGCCCCAGCATTTT. This chain connects TRBV2 to TRBJ1-5; D call uncertain. The V end was cut by 3 bases, the J end by 0 bases, with 6 bases between. The CDR3 has 14 amino acids. Germline values: CDR1 SNHLY, CDR2 FYNNEI.

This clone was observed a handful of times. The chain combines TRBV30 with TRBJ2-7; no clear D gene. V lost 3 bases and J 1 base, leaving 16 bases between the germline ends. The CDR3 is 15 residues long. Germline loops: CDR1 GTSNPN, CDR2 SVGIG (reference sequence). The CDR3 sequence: CAWRLPTTVSYEQYF. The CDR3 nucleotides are TGTGCCTGGAGACTACCTACGACTGTTTCCTACGAGCAGTACTTC. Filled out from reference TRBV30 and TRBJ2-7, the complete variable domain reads SQTIHQWPATLVQPVGSPLSLECTVEGTSNPNLYWYRQAAGRGLQLLFYSVGIGQISSEVPQNLSASRPQDRQFILSSKKLLLSDSGFYLCAWRLPTTVSYEQYFGPGTRLTVT.

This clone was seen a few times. The CDR3 is CASSYDRYGYTF. The CDR3 bases are TGTGCCAGCAGTTACGACAGATATGGCTACACCTTC. This rearrangement joins TRBV6-5 to TRBJ1-2, with D perhaps TRBD1 (5 bases). The V gene's germline CDR1 is MNHEY and CDR2 SVGAGI. CDR3 length: 12 amino acids. V was pared by 2 bases and J by 5 bases, with 6 bases between.

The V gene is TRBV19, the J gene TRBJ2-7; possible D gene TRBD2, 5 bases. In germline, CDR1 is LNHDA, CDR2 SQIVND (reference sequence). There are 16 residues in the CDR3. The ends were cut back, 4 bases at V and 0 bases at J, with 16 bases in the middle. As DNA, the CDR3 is TGTGCCAGTAGTAGCTTGCCTAGCCGGAGCTCCTACGAGCAGTACTTC. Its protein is CASSSLPSRSSYEQYF.

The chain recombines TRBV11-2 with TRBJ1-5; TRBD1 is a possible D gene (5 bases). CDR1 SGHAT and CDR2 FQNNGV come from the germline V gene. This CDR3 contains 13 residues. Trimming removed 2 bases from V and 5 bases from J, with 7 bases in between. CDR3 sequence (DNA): TGTGCCAGCAGCTTAACAGGTCATCAGCCCCAGCATTTT. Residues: CASSLTGHQPQHF. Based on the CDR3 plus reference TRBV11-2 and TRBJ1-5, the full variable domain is EAGVAQSPRYKIIEKRQSVAFWCNPISGHATLYWYQQILGQGPKLLIQFQNNGVVDDSQLPKDRFSAERLKGVDSTLKIQPAKLEDSAVYLCASSLTGHQPQHFGDGTRLSIL.

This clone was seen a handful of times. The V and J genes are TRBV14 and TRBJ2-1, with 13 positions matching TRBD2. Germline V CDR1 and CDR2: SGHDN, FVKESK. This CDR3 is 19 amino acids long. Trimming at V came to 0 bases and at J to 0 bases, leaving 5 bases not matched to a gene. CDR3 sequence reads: CASSQEGLAGAYSYNEQFF. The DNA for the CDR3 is TGTGCCAGCAGCCAAGAAGGACTAGCGGGAGCCTACTCCTACAATGAGCAGTTCTTC. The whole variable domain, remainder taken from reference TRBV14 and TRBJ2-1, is EAGVTQFPSHSVIEKGQTVTLRCDPISGHDNLYWYRRVMGKEIKFLLHFVKESKQDESGMPNNRFLAERTGGTYSTLKVQPAELEDSGVYFCASSQEGLAGAYSYNEQFFGPGTRLTVL.

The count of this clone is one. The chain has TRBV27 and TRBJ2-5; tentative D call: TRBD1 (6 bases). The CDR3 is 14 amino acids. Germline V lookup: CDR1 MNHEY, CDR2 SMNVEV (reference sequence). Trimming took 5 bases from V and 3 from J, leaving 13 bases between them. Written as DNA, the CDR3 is TGTGCCAGCAGTAAAACAGGGATGGAAGAGACCCAGTACTTC. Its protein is CASSKTGMEETQYF.